This is a list of T cell receptor beta chains from one sample in a study of blood T cell repertoires in COVID-19. Profiling relied on immunoSEQ multiplex PCR, and the TCRdb table lists in-frame clones only, not all of them. The sample carries 90,000 to 140,000 clones, roughly 80% recorded once. Specimen: peripheral blood. Receptors originate from a woman in her 70s with acute or convalescent COVID-19. Both conserved end residues are part of each CDR3. D genes are given only for firm matches. Some rows mark clone size as missing; the rest say once, few, many or name a class of expanded clone.

CDR3nt: TGTGCCAGCAGTTATGGCCAGAAGTGGCACTATGGCTACACCTTC; CDR3aa: CASSYGQKWHYGYTF; j_gene: TRBJ1-2; abundance: NA; v_gene: TRBV6-7; d_gene: NA
CDR3nt: TGCGCCAGCAGCTCCGGGACAGACCTCACTGAAGCTTTCTTT; CDR3aa: CASSSGTDLTEAFF; j_gene: TRBJ1-1; abundance: few; v_gene: TRBV5-1; d_gene: TRBD1
CDR3nt: TGTGCCAGCAGCTTAGCACCGGACAGGAGGTTAAATGAAAAACTGTTTTTT; CDR3aa: CASSLAPDRRLNEKLFF; j_gene: TRBJ1-4; abundance: NA; v_gene: TRBV7-8; d_gene: TRBD1
CDR3nt: TGCGCCAGCAGCCAGGGACAGCCCCTACGCGATGAGCAGTTCTTC; CDR3aa: CASSQGQPLRDEQFF; j_gene: TRBJ2-1; abundance: few; v_gene: TRBV5-1; d_gene: TRBD1
CDR3nt: TGTGCCAGCACTGCCGGAGGCGGGACCAAAAACATTCAGTACTTC; CDR3aa: CASTAGGGTKNIQYF; j_gene: TRBJ2-4; abundance: once; v_gene: TRBV7-2; d_gene: NA
CDR3nt: TGTGCCAGCCTGCCGGACAGGATATCCCACACTGAAGCTTTCTTT; CDR3aa: CASLPDRISHTEAFF; j_gene: TRBJ1-1; abundance: NA; v_gene: TRBV19; d_gene: TRBD1
CDR3nt: TGTGCCAGCAGCCAAGGACCGGGACAGAGCTCTGGAAACACCATATATTTT; CDR3aa: CASSQGPGQSSGNTIYF; j_gene: TRBJ1-3; abundance: NA; v_gene: TRBV4-2; d_gene: TRBD1
CDR3nt: TGTGCCTGGAGGACCCCCCAGGGAGAAAAACTGTTTTTT; CDR3aa: CAWRTPQGEKLFF; j_gene: TRBJ1-4; abundance: once; v_gene: TRBV30; d_gene: NA
CDR3nt: TGTGCCAGTAGTATCTTGCAGGGTTATAGCAATCAGCCCCAGCATTTT; CDR3aa: CASSILQGYSNQPQHF; j_gene: TRBJ1-5; abundance: once; v_gene: TRBV19; d_gene: NA
CDR3nt: TGTGCCAGCAGTGAAGCTGCAGGGTACAATGAGCAGTTCTTC; CDR3aa: CASSEAAGYNEQFF; j_gene: TRBJ2-1; abundance: few; v_gene: TRBV2; d_gene: NA
CDR3nt: TGTGCCAGCAGTTACTCAATGGACAGGAACACTGAAGCTTTCTTT; CDR3aa: CASSYSMDRNTEAFF; j_gene: TRBJ1-1; abundance: NA; v_gene: TRBV6-5; d_gene: NA
CDR3nt: TGTGCCAGCAGCTTACAGGGGGGAACGGAGACCCAGTACTTC; CDR3aa: CASSLQGGTETQYF; j_gene: TRBJ2-5; abundance: NA; v_gene: TRBV7-6; d_gene: NA
CDR3nt: TGTGCCACCAGTGATCCCCGGGATCCACCTATCCCTCGGGCCCAGCATTTT; CDR3aa: CATSDPRDPPIPRAQHF; j_gene: TRBJ1-5; abundance: NA; v_gene: TRBV24-1; d_gene: NA
CDR3nt: TGTGCCAGTAGTATTATAGCTTCCTACAATGAGCAGTTCTTC; CDR3aa: CASSIIASYNEQFF; j_gene: TRBJ2-1; abundance: NA; v_gene: TRBV19; d_gene: NA
CDR3nt: TGCGCCAGCAGCTTCGTCCCCACCTCTCGGTACACAGATACGCAGTATTTT; CDR3aa: CASSFVPTSRYTDTQYF; j_gene: TRBJ2-3; abundance: NA; v_gene: TRBV5-1; d_gene: NA
CDR3nt: TGCGCCAGCAGCTTGGATTCGGGGAACTCACCCCTCCACTTT; CDR3aa: CASSLDSGNSPLHF; j_gene: TRBJ1-6; abundance: NA; v_gene: TRBV5-1; d_gene: NA
CDR3nt: TGCAGTGCTAGTCCAGGGCCTTACGAGCAGTACTTC; CDR3aa: CSASPGPYEQYF; j_gene: TRBJ2-7; abundance: NA; v_gene: TRBV20-1; d_gene: NA
CDR3nt: TGTGCCAGCAGCTATAGATCGGGGGAGACAGATACGCAGTATTTT; CDR3aa: CASSYRSGETDTQYF; j_gene: TRBJ2-3; abundance: NA; v_gene: TRBV7-2; d_gene: NA
CDR3nt: TGTGCCAGCAGGCGGGGGAGCACAGATACGCAGTATTTT; CDR3aa: CASRRGSTDTQYF; j_gene: TRBJ2-3; abundance: NA; v_gene: TRBV3-1/TRBV3-2; d_gene: TRBD2
CDR3nt: TGTGCCATGGGGGGTGGTGAGCCTAATTCACCCCTCCACTTT; CDR3aa: CAMGGGEPNSPLHF; j_gene: TRBJ1-6; abundance: NA; v_gene: TRBV27; d_gene: NA
CDR3nt: TGTGCCAGCCGAGCACAGGTCAATCAGCCCCAGCATTTT; CDR3aa: CASRAQVNQPQHF; j_gene: TRBJ1-5; abundance: NA; v_gene: TRBV28; d_gene: NA